The rows below give T cell receptor beta chains drawn from one sample of a study of beta chain features in type 1 diabetes. Libraries were prepared by immunoSEQ multiplex PCR; TCRdb keeps only in-frame clonotypes and omits some of them. The sample lists more than 300,000 clones, 8.5% to 10% occurring once. Sequencing was performed on central memory CD4+ T cells from blood. Source of these receptors: a man in his thirties or forties with type 1 diabetes. Both conserved end residues are part of each CDR3. Expanded clones are given a class, and other clones once, few, many or no size at all.

v_gene: TRBV28; abundance: many; j_gene: TRBJ2-7; CDR3aa: CASSLPFSTYEQYF
v_gene: TRBV6-5; abundance: -; j_gene: TRBJ2-1; CDR3aa: CASSYLAGKYNEQFF
v_gene: TRBV28; abundance: -; j_gene: TRBJ1-1; CDR3aa: CASRRGGTEAFF
v_gene: TRBV4-3; abundance: -; j_gene: TRBJ2-2; CDR3aa: CASSLQGTSGELFF
v_gene: TRBV6-5; abundance: -; j_gene: TRBJ1-5; CDR3aa: CASSAGTLNQPQHF
v_gene: TRBV7-9; abundance: -; j_gene: TRBJ2-6; CDR3aa: CASSQDSAGGSGANVLTF
v_gene: TRBV27; abundance: -; j_gene: TRBJ2-2; CDR3aa: CASRDTGELFF
v_gene: TRBV4-3; abundance: many; j_gene: TRBJ2-3; CDR3aa: CASSQGGRTPTDTQYF
v_gene: TRBV4-1; abundance: few; j_gene: TRBJ2-7; CDR3aa: CASSLTSGQGYEQYF
v_gene: TRBV7-2; abundance: few; j_gene: TRBJ1-2; CDR3aa: CASSLRLYGYTF
v_gene: TRBV2; abundance: few; j_gene: TRBJ2-5; CDR3aa: CASSRDSRETQYF
v_gene: TRBV20-1; abundance: -; j_gene: TRBJ1-1; CDR3aa: CSAGTDTEAFF
v_gene: TRBV30; abundance: few; j_gene: TRBJ2-7; CDR3aa: CAWNRGGSSYEQYF
v_gene: TRBV11-2; abundance: few; j_gene: TRBJ1-4; CDR3aa: CASSQGSGARNEKLFF
v_gene: TRBV5-1; abundance: few; j_gene: TRBJ1-2; CDR3aa: CASSRGQGSTYGYTF
v_gene: TRBV10-2; abundance: -; j_gene: TRBJ1-2; CDR3aa: CASSDGGYGYTF
v_gene: TRBV10-3; abundance: few; j_gene: TRBJ2-3; CDR3aa: CAISESSGRGTDTQYF
v_gene: TRBV5-4; abundance: -; j_gene: TRBJ1-2; CDR3aa: CASSSAEGGNYGYTF
v_gene: TRBV28; abundance: -; j_gene: TRBJ1-1; CDR3aa: CASSSSLQGANTEAFF
v_gene: TRBV7-3; abundance: -; j_gene: TRBJ1-1; CDR3aa: CASSLSSMNTEAFF
v_gene: TRBV5-1; abundance: -; j_gene: TRBJ1-1; CDR3aa: CASSLGGGTEAFF
v_gene: TRBV7-2; abundance: -; j_gene: TRBJ2-5; CDR3aa: CASSLHSEETQYF
v_gene: TRBV19; abundance: few; j_gene: TRBJ2-2; CDR3aa: CASTRTSGLTGELFF
v_gene: TRBV11-2; abundance: -; j_gene: TRBJ2-2; CDR3aa: CASSPGITGELFF
v_gene: TRBV6-5; abundance: few; j_gene: TRBJ1-2; CDR3aa: CARRQGPNYGYTF
v_gene: TRBV28; abundance: -; j_gene: TRBJ2-3; CDR3aa: CASTKAAITTDTQYF
v_gene: TRBV11-2; abundance: -; j_gene: TRBJ2-3; CDR3aa: CASSLVGQGSADTQYF
v_gene: TRBV2; abundance: -; j_gene: TRBJ1-2; CDR3aa: CASRTSPREDGYTF
v_gene: TRBV25-1; abundance: -; j_gene: TRBJ2-3; CDR3aa: CASSDPLLTDTQYF
v_gene: TRBV7-6; abundance: few; j_gene: TRBJ2-6; CDR3aa: CASSLGQRSGANVLTF
v_gene: TRBV5-4; abundance: few; j_gene: TRBJ1-2; CDR3aa: CASSLVQGAAYGYTF
v_gene: TRBV7-7; abundance: -; j_gene: TRBJ2-2; CDR3aa: CASSLLNTGELFF
v_gene: TRBV12-5; abundance: -; j_gene: TRBJ1-1; CDR3aa: CASGSQGGTEAFF
v_gene: TRBV7-2; abundance: -; j_gene: TRBJ2-7; CDR3aa: CASSLELAGIYEQYF
v_gene: TRBV16; abundance: many; j_gene: TRBJ1-5; CDR3aa: CASSRTPEAKSQPQHF
v_gene: TRBV21-1; abundance: few; j_gene: TRBJ2-3; CDR3aa: CAPASGGGPDTQYF
v_gene: TRBV18; abundance: few; j_gene: -; CDR3aa: CASSRGTEQYEQYF
v_gene: TRBV5-1; abundance: -; j_gene: TRBJ2-2; CDR3aa: CASSWATPGTGELFF
v_gene: TRBV29-1; abundance: many; j_gene: TRBJ2-6; CDR3aa: CSVESSRQRSGANVLTF
v_gene: TRBV7-2; abundance: few; j_gene: TRBJ2-7; CDR3aa: CASSAAGSGWAYEQYF
v_gene: TRBV5-4; abundance: few; j_gene: TRBJ2-1; CDR3aa: CASSLGREPYNEQFF
v_gene: TRBV4-3; abundance: -; j_gene: TRBJ2-7; CDR3aa: CASSQEASGSYEQYF
v_gene: TRBV7-9; abundance: -; j_gene: TRBJ2-5; CDR3aa: CASSSTGEQETQYF
v_gene: TRBV6-6; abundance: many; j_gene: TRBJ2-1; CDR3aa: CASISSFVSSYNEQFF
v_gene: TRBV5-4; abundance: many; j_gene: TRBJ1-1; CDR3aa: CASSSGGGNTEAFF